Detailed here is one T cell receptor beta chain. This sample is drawn from a study of glioma-infiltrating T cells after dendritic cell vaccination. Sequenced by immunoSEQ multiplex PCR; TCRdb stores in-frame clones only, minus some. Among fewer than 110,000 clones listed, more than 80% were seen once. Specimen: blood, collected before dendritic cell vaccination. The clonotype originates from a human donor with glioblastoma.

CDR3 sequence reads: CASSLGLNYPGYNEKLFF. In DNA, the CDR3 is TGTGCCAGCAGCTTGGGACTCAACTACCCGGGATATAATGAAAAACTGTTTTTT. The chain links TRBV7-9 to TRBJ1-4, with a weak D call TRBD1 (5 bases). The germline V gene encodes CDR1 SEHNR and CDR2 FQNEAQ (reference sequence). Deletions cut 3 bases from V and 4 bases from J, with 21 bases between. The CDR3 contains 18 residues.